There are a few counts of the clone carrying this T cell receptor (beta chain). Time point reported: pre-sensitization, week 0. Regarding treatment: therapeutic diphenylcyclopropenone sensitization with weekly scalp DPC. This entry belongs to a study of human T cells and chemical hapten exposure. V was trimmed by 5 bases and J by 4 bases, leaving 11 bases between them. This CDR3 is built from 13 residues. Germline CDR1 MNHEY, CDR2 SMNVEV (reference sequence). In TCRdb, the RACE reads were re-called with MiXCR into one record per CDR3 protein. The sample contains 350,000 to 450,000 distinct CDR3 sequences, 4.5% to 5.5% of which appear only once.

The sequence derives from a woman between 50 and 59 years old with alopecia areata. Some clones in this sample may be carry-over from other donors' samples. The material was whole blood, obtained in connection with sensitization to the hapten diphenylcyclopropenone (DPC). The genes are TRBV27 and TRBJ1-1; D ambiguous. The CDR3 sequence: CASSLSAGTEAFF. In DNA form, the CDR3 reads TGTGCCAGCAGTCTCAGTGCGGGCACTGAAGCTTTCTTT.